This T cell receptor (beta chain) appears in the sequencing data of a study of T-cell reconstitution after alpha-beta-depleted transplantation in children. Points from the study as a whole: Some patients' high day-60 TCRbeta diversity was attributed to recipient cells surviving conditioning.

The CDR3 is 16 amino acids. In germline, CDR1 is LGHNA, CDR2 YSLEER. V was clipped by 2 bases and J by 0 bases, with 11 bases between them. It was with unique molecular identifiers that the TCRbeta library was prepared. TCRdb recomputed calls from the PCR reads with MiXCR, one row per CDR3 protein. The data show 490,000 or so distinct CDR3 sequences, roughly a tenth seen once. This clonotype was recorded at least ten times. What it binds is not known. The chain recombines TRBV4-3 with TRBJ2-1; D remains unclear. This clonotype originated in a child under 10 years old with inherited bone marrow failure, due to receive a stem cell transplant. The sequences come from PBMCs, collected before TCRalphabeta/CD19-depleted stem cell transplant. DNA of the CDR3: TGCGCCAGCAGCCAATCTCCCCCGCGCTCCTACAATGAGCAGTTCTTC. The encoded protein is CASSQSPPRSYNEQFF.